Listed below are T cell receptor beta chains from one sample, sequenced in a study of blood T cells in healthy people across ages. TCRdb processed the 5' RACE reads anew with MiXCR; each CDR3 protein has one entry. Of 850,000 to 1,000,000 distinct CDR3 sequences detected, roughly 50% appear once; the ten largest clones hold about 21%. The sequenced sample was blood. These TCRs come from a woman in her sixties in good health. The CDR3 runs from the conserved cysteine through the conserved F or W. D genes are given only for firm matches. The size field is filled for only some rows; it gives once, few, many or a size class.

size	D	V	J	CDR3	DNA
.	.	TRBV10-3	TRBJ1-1	CAISESSTNTEAFF	TGTGCCATCAGTGAGTCGTCCACGAACACTGAAGCTTTCTTT
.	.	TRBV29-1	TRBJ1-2	CSVVDRRYGYTF	TGCAGCGTTGTCGACAGGCGGTATGGCTACACCTTC
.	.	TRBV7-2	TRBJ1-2	CASSPGGEGVYGYTF	TGTGCCAGCAGCCCTGGGGGTGAAGGTGTCTATGGCTACACCTTC
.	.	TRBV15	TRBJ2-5	CATSRVSLETQYF	TGCGCCACCAGCAGAGTTAGTTTAGAGACCCAGTACTTC
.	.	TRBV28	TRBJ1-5	CASSLKVGNQPQHF	TGTGCCAGCAGTTTAAAGGTTGGCAATCAGCCCCAGCATTTT
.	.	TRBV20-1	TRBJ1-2	CSASLGVNYGYTF	TGCAGTGCGAGCTTGGGGGTGAACTATGGCTACACCTTC
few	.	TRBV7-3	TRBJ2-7	CASSSMTGAYEQYF	TGTGCCAGCAGTTCAATGACTGGAGCCTACGAGCAGTACTTC
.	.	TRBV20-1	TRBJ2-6	CSATPPQYSGANVLTF	TGCAGTGCTACTCCGCCACAATACTCTGGGGCCAACGTCCTGACTTTC
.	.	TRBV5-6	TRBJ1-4	CASSTLTGTGEKLFF	TGTGCCAGCAGCACACTGACCGGAACGGGCGAAAAACTGTTTTTT
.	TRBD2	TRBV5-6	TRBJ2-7	CASSRRTSGRVEQYF	TGTGCCAGCAGCAGGCGGACTAGCGGGAGGGTCGAGCAGTACTTC
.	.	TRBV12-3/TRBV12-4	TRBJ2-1	CASSFSEEQFF	TGTGCCAGCAGTTTTAGTGAGGAGCAGTTCTTC
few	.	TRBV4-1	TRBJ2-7	CASSQEGGLLINEQYF	TGCGCCAGCAGCCAAGAAGGGGGACTCCTAATCAACGAGCAGTACTTC
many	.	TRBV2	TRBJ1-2	CASSVNSPYGYTF	TGTGCCAGCAGTGTGAACAGCCCTTATGGCTACACCTTC
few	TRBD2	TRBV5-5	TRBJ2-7	CASSYSGTSTYEQYF	TGTGCCAGCAGCTATTCCGGGACTAGCACTTACGAGCAGTACTTC
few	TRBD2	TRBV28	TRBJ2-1	CASSPSGRGDEQFF	TGTGCCAGCAGTCCCAGCGGGAGAGGCGATGAGCAGTTCTTC
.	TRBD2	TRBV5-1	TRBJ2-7	CASSNRLAGTYEQYF	TGCGCCAGCAGCAACCGACTAGCGGGAACCTACGAGCAGTACTTC
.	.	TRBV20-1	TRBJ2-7	CSARDRGLLLYEQYF	TGCAGTGCTAGAGATCGGGGACTTCTCCTGTACGAGCAGTACTTC
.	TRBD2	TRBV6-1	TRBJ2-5	CASSEVGGLAGVWGETQYF	TGTGCCAGCAGTGAAGTGGGGGGACTAGCGGGAGTTTGGGGAGAGACCCAGTACTTC
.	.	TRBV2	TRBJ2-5	CANSVGNEQYF	TGTGCCAACTCCGTCGGGAATGAGCAGTACTTC
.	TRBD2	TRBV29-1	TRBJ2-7	CSVDPGGSYEQYF	TGCAGCGTCGACCCGGGGGGGTCCTACGAGCAGTACTTC
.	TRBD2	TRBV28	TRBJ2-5	CASSRGGGPRETQYF	TGTGCCAGCAGTCGTGGGGGAGGGCCTAGAGAGACCCAGTACTTC
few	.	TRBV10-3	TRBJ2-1	CAISAFHNEQFF	TGTGCCATCAGTGCTTTCCACAATGAGCAGTTCTTC
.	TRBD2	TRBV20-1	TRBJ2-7	CSAGTSGYREQYF	TGCAGTGCAGGGACTAGCGGTTATCGGGAGCAGTACTTC
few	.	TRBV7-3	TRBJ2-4	CASSPGLGRAAKNIQYF	TGTGCCAGCAGCCCCGGGTTGGGTAGGGCGGCCAAAAACATTCAGTACTTC
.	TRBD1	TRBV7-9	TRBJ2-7	CASSPPGGSHGEQYF	TGTGCCAGCAGCCCCCCAGGGGGCTCTCACGGCGAGCAGTACTTC
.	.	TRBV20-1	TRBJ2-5	CSARDITGDWKTQYF	TGCAGTGCTAGAGATATCACGGGGGATTGGAAGACCCAGTACTTC
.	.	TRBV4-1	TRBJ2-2	CASSPRGFTGELFF	TGCGCCAGCAGCCCTCGGGGCTTCACCGGGGAGCTGTTTTTT
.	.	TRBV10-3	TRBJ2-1	CAISGTYNEQFF	TGTGCCATCAGCGGGACTTACAATGAGCAGTTCTTC
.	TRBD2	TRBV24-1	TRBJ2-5	CATSDFSREGETQYF	TGTGCCACCAGTGATTTCTCCAGGGAGGGTGAGACCCAGTACTTC
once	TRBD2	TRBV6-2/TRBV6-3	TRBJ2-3	CASSYSLAGVADTRYF	TGTGCCAGCAGTTACTCCCTAGCGGGAGTCGCAGATACGCGGTATTTT
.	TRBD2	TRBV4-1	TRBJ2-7	CASSLTTSGSVYEQYF	TGCGCCAGCAGCCTAACAACTAGCGGGAGCGTTTACGAGCAGTACTTC
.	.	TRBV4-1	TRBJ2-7	CASSPNLALASYEQYF	TGCGCCAGCAGCCCGAACCTAGCTCTTGCCTCCTACGAGCAGTACTTC
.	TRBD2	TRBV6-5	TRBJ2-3	CASSYGWTSGRHYTDTQYF	TGTGCCAGCAGTTACGGCTGGACTAGCGGGAGACACTACACAGATACGCAGTATTTT
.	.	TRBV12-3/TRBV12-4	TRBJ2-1	CASGGSAVGYAYNEQFF	TGTGCCAGCGGGGGATCGGCGGTAGGTTACGCGTACAATGAGCAGTTCTTC
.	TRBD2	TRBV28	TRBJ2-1	CASSTWLAGGNEQFF	TGTGCCAGCAGTACCTGGCTAGCGGGCGGGAATGAGCAGTTCTTC
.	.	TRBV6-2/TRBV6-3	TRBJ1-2	CASSYSMGGYTF	TGTGCCAGCAGTTACTCGATGGGAGGCTACACCTTC
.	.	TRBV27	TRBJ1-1	CASIGRTNTEAFF	TGTGCCAGCATTGGCAGGACGAACACTGAAGCTTTCTTT
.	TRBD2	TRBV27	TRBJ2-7	CAGSATSSIYEQYF	TGTGCCGGCAGTGCGACTAGCAGCATTTACGAGCAGTACTTC
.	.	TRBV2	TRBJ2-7	CASTISYEQYF	TGTGCCAGTACGATTTCCTACGAGCAGTACTTC
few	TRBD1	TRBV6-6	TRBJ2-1	CASRHRDRGYNEQFF	TGTGCCAGCAGACACCGGGACAGGGGGTACAATGAGCAGTTCTTC
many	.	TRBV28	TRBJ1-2	CASSLTLAVPNNGYTF	TGTGCCAGCAGTTTAACTCTGGCAGTCCCCAACAATGGCTACACCTTC
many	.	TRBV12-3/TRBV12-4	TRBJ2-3	CASSSYGDTQYF	TGTGCCAGCAGTTCCTACGGAGATACGCAGTATTTT
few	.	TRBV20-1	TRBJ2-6	CSARQASGANVLTF	TGCAGTGCTAGGCAGGCGTCTGGGGCCAACGTCCTGACTTTC
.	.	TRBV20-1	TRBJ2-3	CSARVWGGHRTDTQYF	TGCAGTGCTAGAGTGTGGGGCGGACACCGCACAGATACGCAGTATTTT
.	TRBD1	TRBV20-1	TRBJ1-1	CSARDRGGYRSLLGTEAFF	TGCAGTGCTAGAGATAGAGGGGGCTATAGGAGTTTGTTGGGCACTGAAGCTTTCTTT
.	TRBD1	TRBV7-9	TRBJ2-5	CASSTMTGGQETQYF	TGTGCCAGCAGCACCATGACAGGGGGGCAAGAGACCCAGTACTTC
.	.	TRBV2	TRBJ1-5	CASTGHEAQPQHF	TGTGCCAGCACTGGACACGAGGCACAGCCCCAGCATTTT
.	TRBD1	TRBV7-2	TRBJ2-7	CASSGGTGSAYEQYF	TGTGCCAGCAGCGGAGGGACAGGGTCAGCCTACGAGCAGTACTTC
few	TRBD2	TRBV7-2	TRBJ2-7	CASSSGLAGRAYEQYF	TGTGCCAGCAGCTCTGGACTAGCGGGAAGGGCGTATGAGCAGTACTTC
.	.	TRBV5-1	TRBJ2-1	CASSLDGGAYNEQFF	TGCGCCAGCAGCTTGGATGGCGGGGCCTACAATGAGCAGTTCTTC
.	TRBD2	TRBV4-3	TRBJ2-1	CASSQDRASGYNEQFF	TGCGCCAGCAGCCAAGATCGGGCTAGCGGGTACAATGAGCAGTTCTTC